What follows are 19 T cell receptor beta chains derived from one specimen sequenced in a study of shared clonotypes between healthy human individuals. The method was immunoSEQ multiplex PCR; TCRdb's version includes in-frame clones alone and lacks a portion of them. This sample carries about 1 million clones, 65% to 80% of them seen once, and the ten largest clones take about 1.5%. Sequencing was performed on memory CD4+ T cells sorted from blood. Subset of the sample: CD45RA-negative fraction. The origin of the receptors is a man in his late teens or twenties in good health.

This clone was recorded once. This chain joins TRBV27 and TRBJ2-3; 7 nucleotides align to TRBD2. Germline CDR1 MNHEY, CDR2 SMNVEV (reference sequence). V was clipped by 6 bases and J by 5 bases; unmatched bases: 11. CDR3 length: 15 amino acids. This chain's CDR3 is CASSGLGKVLDTQYF. Written as DNA, the CDR3 is TGTGCCAGCAGCGGACTAGGAAAGGTTCTAGATACGCAGTATTTT.

The rearrangement uses TRBV30 and TRBJ2-3, with D hard to call. CDR1 is GTSNPN and CDR2 is SVGIG in the germline V gene (reference sequence). The CDR3 sequence is 11 residues long. Trimming removed 4 bases from V and 4 bases from J, with 6 bases in between. DNA of the CDR3: TGTGCCTGGAACACAGCAGATACGCAGTATTTT. Translating it yields CAWNTADTQYF.

This clone was detected only once. The chain recombines TRBV7-6 with TRBJ1-1, with TRBD1 matching over 8 bases. V was pared by 3 bases and J by 1 base, with 16 bases of the junction left unmatched. The length of the CDR3 is 19 residues. Germline V gene data show CDR1 as SGHVS and CDR2 as FNYEAQ. The CDR3 is CASSFRTGRAPVGNTEAFF. Here the CDR3 DNA reads TGTGCCAGCAGCTTTCGGACAGGGCGCGCCCCGGTCGGGAACACTGAAGCTTTCTTT.

The J gene is TRBJ2-1, the V gene TRBV10-3; D possibly corresponds to TRBD1 (6 bases). The germline gives CDR1 ENHRY, CDR2 SYGVKD. The CDR3 has 16 residues. Between the trimmed V and J ends, which lost 10 bases and 0 bases, there was a span of 19 bases. CDR3 sequence reads: CATTKTDRFSYNEQFF. The DNA of the CDR3 is TGTGCCACCACAAAGACGGACAGATTCTCCTACAATGAGCAGTTCTTC.

This clone was recorded a few times. This rearrangement joins TRBV20-1 to TRBJ1-4; no definite D call. The germline gives CDR1 DFQATT, CDR2 SNEGSKA (reference sequence). V was cut by 6 bases and J by 9 bases, with 11 bases left in between. CDR3 size: 11 residues. DNA for the CDR3: TGCAGTGCCCCGTTAGGTCAAAAACTGTTTTTT. This encodes CSAPLGQKLFF.

This chain joins TRBV19 and TRBJ1-6; the D is unclear. The CDR3 consists of 14 residues. Trimming took 7 bases from V and 10 from J, leaving 17 bases between them. Germline CDR1 LNHDA, CDR2 SQIVND (reference sequence). CDR3 DNA: TGTGCCAGTATAGCAGACCCCGCGGGCTCACCCCTCCACTTT. Translation: CASIADPAGSPLHF.

This clone was seen more than once but under ten times. The V call is TRBV18, the J call TRBJ2-2; no reliable D call. Per the germline V gene, CDR1 is KGHSH and CDR2 is LQKENI. The V and J ends lost 4 bases and 0 bases respectively, with 6 bases between them. The CDR3 runs 14 residues. CDR3 amino acids: CASSLSPNTGELFF. CDR3 bases: TGTGCCAGCTCACTCTCGCCGAACACCGGGGAGCTGTTTTTT.

A note on this clone: A junction boundary mismatches the germline segment, possibly from a read error. The sample carries other DNA sequences with the same CDR3. V gene TRBV6-1 combines with J gene TRBJ1-5; 7 bases are shared with TRBD1. The CDR3 contains 14 residues. Germline V gene data show CDR1 as MNHNS and CDR2 as SASEGT. DNA of the CDR3: TGTGCTAGCAGTGAAGCAGGGGGGAATCAGCCCCAGCATTTT. As protein: CASSEAGGNQPQHF.

Note on this clone: Additional DNA sequences in this sample encode the identical CDR3. This chain uses TRBV9 with TRBJ2-3, with D hard to call. V shed 0 bases and J shed 1 base, with 9 bases lying between them. CDR3 length equals 15 residues. Looked up from germline, CDR1 is SGDLS and CDR2 is YYNGEE. CDR3 loop: CASSVGGGGTDTQYF. DNA for the CDR3: TGTGCCAGCAGCGTAGGTGGTGGAGGCACAGATACGCAGTATTTT. The variable domain in full, completed from reference TRBV9 and TRBJ2-3, reads DSGVTQTPKHLITATGQRVTLRCSPRSGDLSVYWYQQSLDQGLQFLIQYYNGEERAKGNILERFSAQQFPDLHSELNLSSLELGDSALYFCASSVGGGGTDTQYFGPGTRLTVL.

The J gene is TRBJ2-3, the V gene TRBV5-6; D possibly corresponds to TRBD2 (6 bases). Trimming stripped 4 bases from V and 5 bases from J, with 17 bases between. Germline V gene lookup returns CDR1 SGHDT and CDR2 YYEEEE. The CDR3 has 15 amino acids. The CDR3 DNA reads TGTGCCAGCAGCCACCAGCGGGTTATGGGAGATACGCAGTATTTT. This codes for CASSHQRVMGDTQYF.

The rearrangement uses TRBV30 and TRBJ1-3; D is ambiguous. Germline lookup yields CDR1 GTSNPN and CDR2 SVGIG (reference sequence). The V end was cut by 4 bases, the J end by 0 bases, with 13 bases between. CDR3 length: 15 residues. The CDR3 protein is CAWKSGLISGNTIYF. The CDR3 nucleotides read TGTGCCTGGAAGAGCGGACTGATCTCTGGAAACACCATATATTTT.

Comment on this clone: At the DNA level, this CDR3 is encoded by other sequences in the same sample as well. The chain has TRBV7-9 and TRBJ2-5; D gene ambiguous. Germline V gives CDR1 SEHNR, CDR2 FQNEAQ (reference sequence). The CDR3 has 13 residues. V was trimmed by 2 bases and J by 4 bases, leaving 8 bases between them. The CDR3 loop reads CASSLQGRETQYF. The CDR3 DNA reads as TGTGCCAGCAGCTTACAAGGTCGAGAGACCCAGTACTTC.

The rearrangement links TRBV15 to TRBJ1-1; 7 positions agree with TRBD1. The J segment lost 2 bases and the V segment lost 4 bases, leaving 7 bases of the junction unmatched. The CDR3 is 15 amino acids. Germline V lookup: CDR1 LNHNV, CDR2 YYDKDF (reference sequence). The CDR3 is CATSTWDRQNTEAFF. In DNA, the CDR3 is TGTGCCACCAGCACTTGGGACAGACAAAACACTGAAGCTTTCTTT. Drawing the rest from reference TRBV15 and TRBJ1-1, the complete variable domain is DAMVIQNPRYQVTQFGKPVTLSCSQTLNHNVMYWYQQKSSQAPKLLFHYYDKDFNNEADTPDNFQSRRPNTSFCFLDIRSPGLGDTAMYLCATSTWDRQNTEAFFGQGTRLTVV.

This chain joins TRBV10-3 and TRBJ1-2; D is possibly TRBD1 (5 bases). Trimming removed 3 bases from V and 4 bases from J, with 12 bases in between. CDR3 size: 14 residues. Per the germline V gene, CDR1 is ENHRY and CDR2 is SYGVKD. The chain's CDR3 is CAISETTGIYGYTF. DNA for the CDR3: TGTGCCATCAGTGAAACTACAGGCATCTATGGCTACACCTTC.

The J gene is TRBJ2-3, the V gene TRBV20-1, with D unclear. The CDR3 is 8 residues long. Germline values: CDR1 DFQATT, CDR2 SNEGSKA (reference sequence). The CDR3 spells CRRDTQYF. The CDR3 bases are TGCAGGAGGGATACGCAGTATTTT.

The table lists this clone with a few counts. V gene TRBV5-6 combines with J gene TRBJ1-5, with 7 nucleotides matching TRBD1. V lost 0 bases and J lost 7; bases outside the gene matches: 4. The germline gives CDR1 SGHDT, CDR2 YYEEEE. The CDR3 has 14 residues. The DNA for the CDR3 is TGTGCCAGCAGCTTGGGACAGGGCCGCCAGCCCCAGCATTTT. This codes for CASSLGQGRQPQHF.

V and J are TRBV10-3 and TRBJ2-1; 8 nucleotides line up with TRBD2. This CDR3 has 13 residues. Germline CDR1 and CDR2: ENHRY and SYGVKD. Losses at the gene ends were 2 bases for V and 10 bases for J; bases not matched to a gene: 4. CDR3 protein: CAISEISGAEQFF. The CDR3 DNA sequence: TGTGCCATCAGTGAGATTAGCGGGGCCGAGCAGTTCTTC.

This clone turned up a few times. The chain's CDR3 is CASSQILRNTGELFF. The CDR3 region has the DNA TGCGCCAGCAGCCAAATACTCAGGAACACCGGGGAGCTGTTTTTT. The chain joins TRBV4-3 to TRBJ2-2; D not certain. Germline V gene sequence: CDR1 LGHNA, CDR2 YSLEER. The CDR3 has 15 amino acids. Deletions cut 2 bases from V and 1 base from J, with 8 bases between.

The chain joins TRBV11-2 to TRBJ2-1; tentatively, D is TRBD2 (6 bases). CDR3 size: 13 residues. CDR1 and CDR2 (germline): SGHAT, FQNNGV. Trimming took 1 base from V and 6 from J, leaving 7 bases between them. The CDR3 region is CASSLGGINEQFF. The CDR3 DNA reads as TGTGCCAGCAGCTTAGGCGGGATCAATGAGCAGTTCTTC.